The clone carrying this T cell receptor beta chain has a single count. Its antigen is not known. Busulfan-fludarabine conditioning, marrow transplant, and cyclophosphamide on days +3 and +4 were administered. These data originate in a study of T cells after posttransplantation cyclophosphamide. The study, taken as a whole, reports: Recipient CMV seropositivity and CMV reactivation strongly tracked TRB clonality. TRB overlap between skin or GI tissue T cells and blood was limited. Donor CD8+ memory clones often dominated recipient blood repertoires at later times.

The CDR3 loop spans 14 amino acids. Trimming took 3 bases from V and 3 from J, leaving 12 bases between them. The germline CDR1 and CDR2 sequences are MDHEN and SYDVKM. TCRdb's copy holds only in-frame clones and misses some; the assay was immunoSEQ multiplex PCR. The sample lists some 1,500 clones; 78% were seen once. The chain links TRBV28 to TRBJ2-7; tentative D call: TRBD1 (5 bases). The clonotype originates from a female patient in her sixties who received an allogeneic stem cell transplant from an unrelated donor, was CMV-positive, and had acute GVHD only. Some of these T cells may belong to the graft donor. The sequencing used PBMCs, collected about 220 days after allogeneic stem cell transplant with posttransplant cyclophosphamide. The CDR3 sequence: CASSFSGSIYEQYF. CDR3 DNA: TGTGCCAGCAGTTTTTCAGGGTCGATCTACGAGCAGTACTTC.